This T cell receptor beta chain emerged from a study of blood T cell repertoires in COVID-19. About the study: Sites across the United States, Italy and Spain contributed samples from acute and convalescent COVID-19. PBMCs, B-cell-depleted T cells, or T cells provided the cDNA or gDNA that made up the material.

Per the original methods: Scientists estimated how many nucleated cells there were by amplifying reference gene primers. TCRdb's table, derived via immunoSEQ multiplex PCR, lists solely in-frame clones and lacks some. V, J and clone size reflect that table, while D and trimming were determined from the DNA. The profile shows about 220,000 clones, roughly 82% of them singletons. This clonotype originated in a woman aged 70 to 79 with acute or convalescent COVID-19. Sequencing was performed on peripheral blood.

This CDR3 reads CASSLDPQGDSPLHF. For the CDR3, the DNA is TGTGCCAGCAGCTTAGACCCACAGGGGGATTCACCCCTCCACTTT. The chain joins TRBV7-8 to TRBJ1-6; 8 positions agree with TRBD1. The ends lost 1 base at V and 8 bases at J; junction bases unmatched: 4. Germline CDR1 SGHVS, CDR2 FQNEAQ. There are 15 residues in the CDR3.